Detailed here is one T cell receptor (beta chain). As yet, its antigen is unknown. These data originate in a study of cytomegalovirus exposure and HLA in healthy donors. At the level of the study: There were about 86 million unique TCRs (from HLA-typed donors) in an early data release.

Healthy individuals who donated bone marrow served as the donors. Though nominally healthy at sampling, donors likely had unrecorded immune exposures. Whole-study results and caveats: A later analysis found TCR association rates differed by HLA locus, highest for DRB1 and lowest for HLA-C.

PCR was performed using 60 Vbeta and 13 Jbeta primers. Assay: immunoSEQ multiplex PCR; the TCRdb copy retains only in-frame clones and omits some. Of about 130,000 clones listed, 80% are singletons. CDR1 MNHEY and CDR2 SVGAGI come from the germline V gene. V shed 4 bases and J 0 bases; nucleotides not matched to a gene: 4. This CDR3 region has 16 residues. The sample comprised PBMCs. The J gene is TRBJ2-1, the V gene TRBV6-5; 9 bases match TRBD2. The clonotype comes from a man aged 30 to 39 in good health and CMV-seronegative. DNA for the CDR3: TGTGCCAGCAGTTTACTTAGCGGGAGCTCCTACAATGAGCAGTTCTTC. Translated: CASSLLSGSSYNEQFF.